The clone carrying this T cell receptor beta chain was observed at least ten times. This entry comes from a study of CD8 T cells in ankylosing spondylitis. Quantitative molecular-barcoded 5'-RACE generated the TCR beta libraries. A single record per CDR3 protein comes from TCRdb applying MiXCR to the 5' RACE reads. Altogether some 150,000 distinct CDR3 sequences are present, 9.5% to 12% being singletons, with the ten largest covering about 4%. The CDR3 runs 14 residues. Germline-derived CDR1 and CDR2 are SQVTM and ANQGSEA. V gave up 7 bases and J gave up 2 bases, with 14 bases separating them. This chain uses TRBV29-1 with TRBJ2-2; D is perhaps TRBD1 (6 bases). The receptor was isolated from a female donor with ankylosing spondylitis or in good health (not recorded which). Sequencing input: blood, either unsorted or a sorted T cell fraction (not recorded which). CDR3 in amino acids: CSGLGTLNTGELFF. In nucleotides, the CDR3 is TGCAGCGGCCTCGGGACATTAAACACCGGGGAGCTGTTTTTT.